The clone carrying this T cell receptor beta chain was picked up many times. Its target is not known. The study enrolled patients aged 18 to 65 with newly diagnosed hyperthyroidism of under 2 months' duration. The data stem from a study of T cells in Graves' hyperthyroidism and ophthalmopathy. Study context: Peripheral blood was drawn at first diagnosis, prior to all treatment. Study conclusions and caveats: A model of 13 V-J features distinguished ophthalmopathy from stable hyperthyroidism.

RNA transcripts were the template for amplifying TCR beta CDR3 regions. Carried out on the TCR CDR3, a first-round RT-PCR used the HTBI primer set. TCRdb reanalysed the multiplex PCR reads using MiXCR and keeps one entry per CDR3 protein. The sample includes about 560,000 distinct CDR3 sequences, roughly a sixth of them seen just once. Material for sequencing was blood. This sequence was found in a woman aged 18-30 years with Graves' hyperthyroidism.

CDR3 amino acids: CASSLVFWSGRWMNTEAFF. CDR3 in DNA: TGTGCCAGCAGCTTAGTTTTCTGGTCCGGTCGGTGGATGAACACTGAAGCTTTCTTT. The chain employs TRBV11-2 and TRBJ1-1; unclear D gene. Germline assignment: CDR1 SGHAT and CDR2 FQNNGV. This CDR3 comprises 19 residues. The V gene lost 1 base and the J gene lost 0 bases, with 21 bases spanning the gap.